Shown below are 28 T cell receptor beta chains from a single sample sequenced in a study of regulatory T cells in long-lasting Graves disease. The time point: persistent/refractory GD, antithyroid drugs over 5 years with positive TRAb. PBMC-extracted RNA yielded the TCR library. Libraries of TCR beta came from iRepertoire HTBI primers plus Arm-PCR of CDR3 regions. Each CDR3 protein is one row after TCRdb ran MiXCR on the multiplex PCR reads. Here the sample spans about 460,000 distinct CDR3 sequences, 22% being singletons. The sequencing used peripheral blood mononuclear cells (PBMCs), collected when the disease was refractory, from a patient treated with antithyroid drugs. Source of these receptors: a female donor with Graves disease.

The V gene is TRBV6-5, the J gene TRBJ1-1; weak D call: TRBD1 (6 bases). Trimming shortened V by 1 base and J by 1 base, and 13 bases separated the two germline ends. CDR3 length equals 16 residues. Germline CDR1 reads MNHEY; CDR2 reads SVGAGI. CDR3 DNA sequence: TGTGCCAGCAGTTACTTACATCGGGGGGCGAACACTGAAGCTTTCTTT. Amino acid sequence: CASSYLHRGANTEAFF.

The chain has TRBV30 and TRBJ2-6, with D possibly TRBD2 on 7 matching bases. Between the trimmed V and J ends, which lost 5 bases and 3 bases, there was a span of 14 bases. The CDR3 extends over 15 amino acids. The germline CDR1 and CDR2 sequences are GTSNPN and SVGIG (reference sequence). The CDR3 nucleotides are TGTGCCTGGGGGAGGGGGGCCAGTGGGGCCAACGTCCTGACTTTC. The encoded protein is CAWGRGASGANVLTF.

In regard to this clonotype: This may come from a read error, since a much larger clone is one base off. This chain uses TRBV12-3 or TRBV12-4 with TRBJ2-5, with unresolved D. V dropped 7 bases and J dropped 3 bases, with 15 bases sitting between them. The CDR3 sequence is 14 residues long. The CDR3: CASNYSARKETQYF. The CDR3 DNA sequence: TGTGCCAGCAATTACTCGGCTAGGAAAGAGACCCAGTACTTC.

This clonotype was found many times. The CDR3 DNA reads as TGTGCCAGCAGCTTGACAGTTCGCAATCAGCCCCAGCATTTT. Its protein is CASSLTVRNQPQHF. V is TRBV12-3 or TRBV12-4 and J is TRBJ1-5, with D possibly being TRBD1 (5 bases). Trimming took off 6 bases at V and 2 bases at J, with 11 bases between the two ends. CDR3 length: 14 amino acids.

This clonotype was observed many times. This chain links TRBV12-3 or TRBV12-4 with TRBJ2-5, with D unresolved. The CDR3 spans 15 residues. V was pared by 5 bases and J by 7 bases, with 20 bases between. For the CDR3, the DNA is TGTGCCAGCAGTCCCCCCGAAGGGCTCTATCGGACCCAGTACTTC. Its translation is CASSPPEGLYRTQYF.

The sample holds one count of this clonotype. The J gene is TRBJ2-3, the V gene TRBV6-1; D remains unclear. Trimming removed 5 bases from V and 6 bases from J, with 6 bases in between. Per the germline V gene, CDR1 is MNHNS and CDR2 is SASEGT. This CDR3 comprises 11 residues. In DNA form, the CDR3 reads TGTGCCAGCAGTAGTTCTGATACGCAGTATTTT. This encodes CASSSSDTQYF.

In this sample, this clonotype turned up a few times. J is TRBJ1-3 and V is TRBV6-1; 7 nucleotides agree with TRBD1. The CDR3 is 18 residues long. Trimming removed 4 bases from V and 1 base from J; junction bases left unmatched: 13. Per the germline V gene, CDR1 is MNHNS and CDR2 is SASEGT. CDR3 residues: CASSVRSGGQTSGNTIYF. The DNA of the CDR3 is TGTGCCAGCAGTGTAAGATCGGGGGGACAGACTTCTGGAAACACCATATATTTT.

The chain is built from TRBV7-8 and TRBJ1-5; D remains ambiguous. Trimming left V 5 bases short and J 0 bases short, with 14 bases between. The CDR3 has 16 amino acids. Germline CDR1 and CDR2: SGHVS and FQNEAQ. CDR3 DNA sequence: TGTGCCAGCAGCCGTTATGTCGTGGATAGCAATCAGCCCCAGCATTTT. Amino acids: CASSRYVVDSNQPQHF.

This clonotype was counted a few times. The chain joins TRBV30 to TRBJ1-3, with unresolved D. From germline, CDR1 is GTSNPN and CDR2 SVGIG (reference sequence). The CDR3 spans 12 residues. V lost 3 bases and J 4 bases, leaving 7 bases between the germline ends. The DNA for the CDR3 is TGTGCCTGGAGCGGGCTCGGAAACACCATATATTTT. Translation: CAWSGLGNTIYF.

CDR3 sequence: CASKPSLQNQPQHF. The CDR3 nucleotides are TGTGCCAGCAAACCATCGCTCCAAAATCAGCCCCAGCATTTT. The genes are TRBV6-1 and TRBJ1-5; D ambiguous. The CDR3 runs 14 residues. Trimming stripped 7 bases from V and 4 bases from J, with 14 bases between. The germline gives CDR1 MNHNS, CDR2 SASEGT.

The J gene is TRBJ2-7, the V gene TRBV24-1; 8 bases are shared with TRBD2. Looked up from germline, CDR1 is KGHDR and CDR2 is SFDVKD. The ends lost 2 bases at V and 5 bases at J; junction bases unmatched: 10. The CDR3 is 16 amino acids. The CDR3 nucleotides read TGTGCCACCAGTGATTCAAAACCTGGGACTAGGGACGAGCAGTACTTC. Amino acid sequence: CATSDSKPGTRDEQYF.

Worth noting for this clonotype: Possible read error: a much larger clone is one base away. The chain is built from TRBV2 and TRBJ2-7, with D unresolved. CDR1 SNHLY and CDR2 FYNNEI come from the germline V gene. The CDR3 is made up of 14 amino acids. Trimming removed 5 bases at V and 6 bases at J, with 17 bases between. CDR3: CASSPELRYCEQYF. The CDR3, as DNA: TGTGCCAGCAGTCCGGAGTTACGGTACTGCGAGCAGTACTTC.

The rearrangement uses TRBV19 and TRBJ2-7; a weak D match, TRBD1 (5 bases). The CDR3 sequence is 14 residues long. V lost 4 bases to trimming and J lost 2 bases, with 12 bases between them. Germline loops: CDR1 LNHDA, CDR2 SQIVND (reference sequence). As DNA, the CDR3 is TGTGCCAGTAGTAACTCAGGGCTCCCCTACGAGCAGTACTTC. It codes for CASSNSGLPYEQYF. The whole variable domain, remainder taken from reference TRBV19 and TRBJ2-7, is DGGITQSPKYLFRKEGQNVTLSCEQNLNHDAMYWYRQDPGQGLRLIYYSQIVNDFQKGDIAEGYSVSREKKESFPLTVTSAQKNPTAFYLCASSNSGLPYEQYFGPGTRLTVT.

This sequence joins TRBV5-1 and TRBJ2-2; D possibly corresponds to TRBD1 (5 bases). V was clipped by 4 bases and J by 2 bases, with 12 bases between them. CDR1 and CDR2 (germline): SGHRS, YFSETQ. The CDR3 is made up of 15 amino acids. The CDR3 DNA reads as TGCGCCAGCAGCCCCGGACATATTAACACCGGGGAGCTGTTTTTT. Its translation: CASSPGHINTGELFF.

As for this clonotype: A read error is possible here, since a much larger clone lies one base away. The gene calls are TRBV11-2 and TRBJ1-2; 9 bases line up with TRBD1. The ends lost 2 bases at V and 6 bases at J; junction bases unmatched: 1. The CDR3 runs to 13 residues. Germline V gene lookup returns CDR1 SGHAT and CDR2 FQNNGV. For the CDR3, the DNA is TGTGCCAGCAGCTTAACAGGGGGCAATGGCTACACCTTC. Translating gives CASSLTGGNGYTF.

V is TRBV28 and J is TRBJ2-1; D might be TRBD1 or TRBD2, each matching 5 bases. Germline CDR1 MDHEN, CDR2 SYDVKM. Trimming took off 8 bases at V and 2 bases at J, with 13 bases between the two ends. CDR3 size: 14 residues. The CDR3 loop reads CASGGEAAYNEQFF. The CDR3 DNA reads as TGTGCCAGCGGGGGAGAAGCCGCCTACAATGAGCAGTTCTTC. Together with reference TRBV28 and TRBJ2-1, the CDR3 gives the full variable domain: DVKVTQSSRYLVKRTGEKVFLECVQDMDHENMFWYRQDPGLGLRLIYFSYDVKMKEKGDIPEGYSVSREKKERFSLILESASTNQTSMYLCASGGEAAYNEQFFGPGTRLTVL.

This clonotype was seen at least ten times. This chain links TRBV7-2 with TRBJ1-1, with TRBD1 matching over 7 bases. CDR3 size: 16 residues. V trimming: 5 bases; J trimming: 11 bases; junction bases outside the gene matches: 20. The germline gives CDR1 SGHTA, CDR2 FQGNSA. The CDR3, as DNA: TGTGCCAGCAGCCCTAATGGGGGACAGTCGTCCGTTCGGGCTTTCTTT. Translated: CASSPNGGQSSVRAFF.

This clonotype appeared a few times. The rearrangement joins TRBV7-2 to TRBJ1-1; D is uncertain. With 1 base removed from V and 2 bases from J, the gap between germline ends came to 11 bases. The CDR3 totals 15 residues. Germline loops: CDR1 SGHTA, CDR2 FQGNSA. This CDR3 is CASSLEPHRNTEAFF. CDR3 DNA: TGTGCCAGCAGCTTAGAACCACATCGAAACACTGAAGCTTTCTTT.

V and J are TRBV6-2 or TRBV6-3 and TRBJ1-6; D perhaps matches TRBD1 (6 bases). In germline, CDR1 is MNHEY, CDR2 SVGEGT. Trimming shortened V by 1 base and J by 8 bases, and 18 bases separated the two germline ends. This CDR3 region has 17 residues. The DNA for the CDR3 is TGTGCCAGCAGTTACTTGCGAGGGGGGGCGTTCGATTCACCCCTCCACTTT. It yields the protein CASSYLRGGAFDSPLHF.

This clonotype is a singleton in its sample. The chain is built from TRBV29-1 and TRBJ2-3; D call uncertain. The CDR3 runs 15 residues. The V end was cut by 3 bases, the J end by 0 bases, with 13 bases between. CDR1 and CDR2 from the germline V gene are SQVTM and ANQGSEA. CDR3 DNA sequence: TGCAGCGTTGATAGTGAGGAGATGAGCACAGATACGCAGTATTTT. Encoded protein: CSVDSEEMSTDTQYF.

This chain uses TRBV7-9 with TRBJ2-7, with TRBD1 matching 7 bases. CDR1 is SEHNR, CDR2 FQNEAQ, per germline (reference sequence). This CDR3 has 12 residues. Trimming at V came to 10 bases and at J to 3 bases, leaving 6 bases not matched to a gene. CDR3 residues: CATGDSLYEQYF. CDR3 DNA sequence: TGTGCCACCGGGGACAGCCTCTACGAGCAGTACTTC.

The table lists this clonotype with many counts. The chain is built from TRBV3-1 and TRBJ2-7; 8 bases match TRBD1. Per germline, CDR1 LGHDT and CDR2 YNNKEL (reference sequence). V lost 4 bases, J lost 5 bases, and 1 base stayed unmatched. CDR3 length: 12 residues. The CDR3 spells CASSRQGNEQYF. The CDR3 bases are TGTGCCAGCAGCCGACAGGGGAACGAGCAGTACTTC.

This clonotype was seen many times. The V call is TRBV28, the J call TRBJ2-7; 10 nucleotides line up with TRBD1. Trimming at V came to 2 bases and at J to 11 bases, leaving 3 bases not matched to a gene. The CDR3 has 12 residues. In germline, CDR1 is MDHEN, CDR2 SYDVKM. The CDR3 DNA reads TGTGCCAGCAGTTTAATGGGGACAGGGGAGTACTTC. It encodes CASSLMGTGEYF.

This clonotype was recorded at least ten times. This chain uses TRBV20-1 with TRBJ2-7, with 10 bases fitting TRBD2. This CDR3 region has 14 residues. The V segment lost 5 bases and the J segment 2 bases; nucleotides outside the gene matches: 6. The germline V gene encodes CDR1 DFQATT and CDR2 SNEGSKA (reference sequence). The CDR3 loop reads CSAQLGLAPYEQYF. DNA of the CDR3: TGCAGTGCTCAGCTGGGACTAGCGCCCTACGAGCAGTACTTC.

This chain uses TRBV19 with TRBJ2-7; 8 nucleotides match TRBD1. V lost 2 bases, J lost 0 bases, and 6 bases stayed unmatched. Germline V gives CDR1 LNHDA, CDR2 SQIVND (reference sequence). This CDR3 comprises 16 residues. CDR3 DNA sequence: TGTGCCAGTAGTATAAGAGAACAGGGGGACTCCTACGAGCAGTACTTC. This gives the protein CASSIREQGDSYEQYF.

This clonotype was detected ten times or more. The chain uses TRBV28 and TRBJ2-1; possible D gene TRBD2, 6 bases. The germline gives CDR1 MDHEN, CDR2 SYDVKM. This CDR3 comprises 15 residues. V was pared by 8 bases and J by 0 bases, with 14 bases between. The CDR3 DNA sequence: TGTGCCAGCCGTCAGATGACTAGCTCCTACAATGAGCAGTTCTTC. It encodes CASRQMTSSYNEQFF.

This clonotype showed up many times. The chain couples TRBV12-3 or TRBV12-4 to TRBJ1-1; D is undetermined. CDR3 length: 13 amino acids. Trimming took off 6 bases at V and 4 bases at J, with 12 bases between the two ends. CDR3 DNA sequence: TGTGCCAGCAGCTCCCAGTCCCGCACTGAAGCTTTCTTT. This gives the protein CASSSQSRTEAFF.

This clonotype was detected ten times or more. The CDR3 loop reads CASNQAGVGFYGYTF. CDR3 coding DNA: TGTGCCAGCAACCAAGCAGGTGTGGGTTTCTATGGCTACACCTTC. The chain uses TRBV12-3 or TRBV12-4 and TRBJ1-2; D gene ambiguous. The V and J ends lost 7 bases and 4 bases respectively, with 19 bases between them. The CDR3 is 15 amino acids.